This T cell receptor beta chain derives from a study of cytotoxic CD8 clonotypes in ibrutinib-treated CLL (dated by TCRdb to the early 2020s). Some background on the complete study: The cohort had 11 to 12 relapsed/refractory and some 15 treatment-naive patients; approximately 17 were IGHV unmutated. Patients were still on ibrutinib when every remission and progressive disease sample was collected. Longitudinal samples were obtainable from about 30% of the roughly 90 participants in the trial. Cryopreserved peripheral blood mononuclear cells were collected before treatment, at response, and at either disease progression or sustained remission. Responses were partial in approximately 24 patients and complete in 2; after median approximately 66 months follow-up, around 15 stayed in remission and about twelve progressed. The response samples were drawn at a median of approximately twelve months into treatment, with a range of about 6 to 36 months. On average, each sample had about 260,000 productive templates and under 95,000 productive rearrangements.

V trim: 4 bases; J trim: 1 base; unmatched bases: 6. The CDR3 sequence holds 15 residues, the cysteine and phenylalanine included. The sequence is cut down to CDR3 DNA, 45 bases in frame from base 1. CDR1 and CDR2, looked up from the germline V gene, are SGDLS and YYNGEE. Points the paper makes about the study in general: Public clonotypes were rare and either shrank or stayed stable during treatment, and the rise in clonality at ibrutinib response reflected expansion of private clonotypes. Lymph node repertoires were not examined, and the timing of sampling was not matched between patients in sustained remission and those whose disease progressed. Baseline clonality exceeded that of age-matched healthy donors and correlated strongly with circulating CD8+ T-cell counts. Clonality increased at ibrutinib response, stayed stable in sustained remission, and fell back toward baseline at progression.

On a MiSeq, deep resolution sequencing aimed for a depth between 1 in 1 million and 1 in 200,000 T cells, with each clonotype covered 10x on average. The immunoSEQ hsTCRB Kit was used to generate the TCR beta libraries. For the original study's pipeline: ImmunoSEQ Data Assistant and ImmunoSEQ Analyzer were used for data analysis, and V, D and J genes were assigned according to IMGT definitions. Clonality, which ranges from 0 to 1, was calculated by subtracting the normalized Shannon entropy of productive rearrangement frequencies from one. Only overrepresented clonotypes making up at least 0.05% of the repertoire of each patient were included in the public clonotype analysis. More than ten age-matched healthy donor repertoires from immuneACCESS were used as controls for clonality. Not all clones reach the TCRdb copy of this immuneACCESS table, which keeps in-frame sequences only. Checked studies attribute under half of the gap to unresolved V genes and leave the rest unexplained. V and J calls and clone size are as listed in that table; D and trimming were resolved from the DNA. The sample table holds more than 55,000 clones, of which about 72% were seen once. The ten biggest clones cover roughly 45% of the sample.

The intended sense of this specimen's time point label: 12 months on ibrutinib. Roughly 2.2 micrograms of genomic DNA were extracted from cryopreserved PBMCs for TCR beta library preparation. High-throughput TCR beta sequencing was performed on longitudinal blood samples from CLL patients receiving ibrutinib monotherapy. The patients took part in an open-label, single-center phase 2 trial of ibrutinib monotherapy. On this clone: What this receptor recognizes is not known. No base quality values were provided; no much bigger clone lies one nucleotide off. The same CDR3 can be traced to other DNA sequences in this sample.

This sequence originates from a human donor with chronic lymphocytic leukemia. The rearranged segments are TRBV9 and TRBJ2-3; 7 central bases correspond to TRBD2. Material: PBMCs, obtained after 12 months of ibrutinib treatment. The CDR3 in this case is CASSIREDGTDTQYF. The bases read TGTGCCAGCAGCATCCGGGAGGATGGCACAGATACGCAGTATTTT.